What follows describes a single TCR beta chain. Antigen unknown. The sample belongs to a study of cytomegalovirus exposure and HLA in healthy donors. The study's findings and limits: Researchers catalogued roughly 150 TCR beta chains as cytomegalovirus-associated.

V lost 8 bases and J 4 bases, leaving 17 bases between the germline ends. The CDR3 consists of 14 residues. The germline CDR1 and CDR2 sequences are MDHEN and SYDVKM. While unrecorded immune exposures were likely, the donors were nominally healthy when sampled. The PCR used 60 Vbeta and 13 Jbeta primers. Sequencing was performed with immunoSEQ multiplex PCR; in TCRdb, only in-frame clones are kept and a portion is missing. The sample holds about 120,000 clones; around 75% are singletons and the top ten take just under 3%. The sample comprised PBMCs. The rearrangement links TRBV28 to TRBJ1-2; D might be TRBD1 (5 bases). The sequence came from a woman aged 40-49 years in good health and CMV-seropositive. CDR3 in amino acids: CASLRRGSGYGYTF. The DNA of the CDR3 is TGTGCCAGCCTTCGTCGGGGGAGCGGCTATGGCTACACCTTC.